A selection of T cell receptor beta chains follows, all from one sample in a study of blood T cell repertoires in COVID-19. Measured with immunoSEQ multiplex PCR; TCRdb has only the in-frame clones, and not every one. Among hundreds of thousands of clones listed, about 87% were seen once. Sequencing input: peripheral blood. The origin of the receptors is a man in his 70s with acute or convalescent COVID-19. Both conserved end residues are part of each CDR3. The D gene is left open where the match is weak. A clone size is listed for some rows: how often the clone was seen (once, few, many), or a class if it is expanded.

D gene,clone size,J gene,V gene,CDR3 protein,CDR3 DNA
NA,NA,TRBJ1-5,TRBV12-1,CASSSTLRFKTGGYSNQPQHF,TGTGCCAGCAGCTCCACCTTAAGATTCAAGACAGGGGGTTATAGCAATCAGCCCCAGCATTTT
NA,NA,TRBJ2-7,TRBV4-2,CASSQAGQGGDTKQYF,TGTGCCAGCAGCCAAGCCGGGCAGGGGGGAGATACGAAGCAGTACTTC
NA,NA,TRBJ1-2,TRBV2,CASSEPTGYGYTF,TGTGCCAGCAGTGAACCCACCGGTTATGGCTACACCTTC
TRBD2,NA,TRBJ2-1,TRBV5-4,CASSREGGSSYNEQFF,TGTGCCAGCAGCCGGGAGGGCGGGAGTTCCTACAATGAGCAGTTCTTC
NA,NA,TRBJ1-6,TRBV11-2,CASSRQLRNSPLHF,TGTGCCAGCAGCCGACAGCTCCGTAATTCACCCCTCCACTTT
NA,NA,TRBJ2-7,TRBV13,CASSLSGYEQYF,TGTGCCAGCAGCCTCTCGGGATACGAGCAGTACTTC
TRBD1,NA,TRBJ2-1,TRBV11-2,CASSLGRGLIYNEQFF,TGTGCCAGCAGCTTAGGAAGGGGGCTGATTTACAATGAGCAGTTCTTC
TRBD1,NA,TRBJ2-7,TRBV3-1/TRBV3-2,CASSLPRDRGALEQYF,TGTGCCAGCAGCCTGCCCCGGGACAGGGGAGCCCTGGAGCAGTACTTC
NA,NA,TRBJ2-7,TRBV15,CATSNGRSGEQYF,TGTGCCACCAGCAATGGACGTAGCGGCGAGCAGTACTTC
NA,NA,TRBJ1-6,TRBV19,CASSIDGGWGSPLHF,TGTGCCAGTAGTATAGATGGAGGGTGGGGGTCACCCCTCCACTTT
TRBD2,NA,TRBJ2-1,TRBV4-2,CASSHALTAGGGNEQFF,TGTGCCAGCAGCCACGCCTTAACGGCGGGGGGGGGTAATGAGCAGTTCTTC
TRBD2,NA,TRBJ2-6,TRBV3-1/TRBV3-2,CASSRLAGAGANVLTF,TGTGCCAGCAGCCGACTAGCGGGAGCTGGGGCCAACGTCCTGACTTTC
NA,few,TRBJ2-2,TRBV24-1,CATSPTANTGELFF,TGTGCCACCAGCCCTACAGCGAACACCGGGGAGCTGTTTTTT
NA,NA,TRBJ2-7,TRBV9,CASSVATGGEQYF,TGTGCCAGCAGCGTAGCTACTGGGGGGGAGCAGTACTTC
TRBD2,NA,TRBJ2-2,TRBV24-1,CATSDRGTSSLTGELFF,TGTGCCACCAGTGACCGCGGGACTAGCTCCCTCACCGGGGAGCTGTTTTTT